This T cell receptor beta chain emerged from a study of T cell repertoires in cytomegalovirus infection. Study information: CMV infection and matching HLA type were both indicated by public TCR beta signatures. The study, taken as a whole, reports: Within the response measured ex vivo, HLA-C-restricted CMV-specific TCR beta clonotypes were dominant. Accumulated public TCR beta family frequency recognized individuals carrying CMV together with the relevant HLA.

On this clonotype: The antigen remains undetermined.

With 5 bases removed from V and 5 bases from J, the gap between germline ends came to 13 bases. Germline V lookup: CDR1 SEHNR, CDR2 FQNEAQ (reference sequence). The CDR3 has 14 amino acids. TCRdb ran MiXCR on the reads and lists one entry per CDR3 protein. The sample has approximately 170,000 distinct CDR3 sequences; approximately 15% are singletons. The chain combines TRBV7-9 with TRBJ2-1; possibly TRBD1 for D (6 bases). This TCR came from a human donor in good health (CMV status not recorded). Some clones in this sample may be carry-over from other donors' samples. Input material: PBMCs. As DNA, the CDR3 is TGTGCCAGCAGCCAAAGGACAGATAACAATGAGCAGTTCTTC. Residues: CASSQRTDNNEQFF.